The clone carrying this TCR beta chain is medium-sized (0.01 to 0.1%) in the sample. Its cognate antigen is unknown. The sample originates from a study of vaccination and CD4 T cells after COVID-19. The germline V and J ends were trimmed by 10 bases and 5 bases, with 20 bases remaining between them. CDR1 and CDR2 (germline): WNHNN, SYGVQD (reference sequence). The CDR3 covers 14 residues. Treatment specified: approximately 10-day PBMC culture with coronavirus spike peptide pools or control peptides (ViraFEST assay). Sequencing of the DNA from cultured CD4+ T cells was carried out with the Oncomine TCR Beta short-read assay. In TCRdb, the PCR reads were re-called with MiXCR into one record per CDR3 protein. Counted here are around 13,000 distinct CDR3 sequences, approximately 74% occurring once; the ten biggest clones make up roughly 8%.

The clonotype was recovered from a human donor who received a COVID-19 vaccine. The chain is built from TRBV10-1 and TRBJ1-2; D is unresolved. The material sequenced was CD4+ T cells from blood, cultured in vitro, taken after SARS-CoV-2 vaccination. The CDR3 protein is CATKGTEGPYGYTF. The DNA of the CDR3 is TGCGCCACCAAAGGAACAGAAGGCCCTTATGGCTACACCTTC.